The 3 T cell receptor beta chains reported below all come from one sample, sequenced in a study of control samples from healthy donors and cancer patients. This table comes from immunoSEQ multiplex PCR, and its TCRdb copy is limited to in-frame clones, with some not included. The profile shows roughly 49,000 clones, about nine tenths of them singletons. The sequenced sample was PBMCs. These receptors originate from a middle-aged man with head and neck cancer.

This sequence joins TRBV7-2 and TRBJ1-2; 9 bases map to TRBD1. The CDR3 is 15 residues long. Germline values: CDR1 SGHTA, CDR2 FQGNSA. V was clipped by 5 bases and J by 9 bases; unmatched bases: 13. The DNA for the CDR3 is TGTGCCAGCAGCCAAAAGGCCCCGACAGGGGGAAGCTACACCTTC. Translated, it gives CASSQKAPTGGSYTF.

The CDR3 spells CASRGQGGSPLHF. The DNA of the CDR3 is TGCGCCAGCAGAGGTCAGGGAGGTTCACCCCTCCACTTT. This chain connects TRBV10-2 to TRBJ1-6, with TRBD1 as a possible D gene (5 bases). The germline CDR1 and CDR2 sequences are WSHSY and SAAADI. The CDR3 is 13 amino acids. V lost 6 bases, J lost 9 bases, and 12 bases lay in between.

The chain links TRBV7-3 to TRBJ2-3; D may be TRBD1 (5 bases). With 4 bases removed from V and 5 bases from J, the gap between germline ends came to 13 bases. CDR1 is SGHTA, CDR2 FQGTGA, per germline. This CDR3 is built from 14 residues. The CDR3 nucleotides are TGTGCCAGCAGCTCAGGGCAGGGCTTAGATACGCAGTATTTT. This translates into CASSSGQGLDTQYF.